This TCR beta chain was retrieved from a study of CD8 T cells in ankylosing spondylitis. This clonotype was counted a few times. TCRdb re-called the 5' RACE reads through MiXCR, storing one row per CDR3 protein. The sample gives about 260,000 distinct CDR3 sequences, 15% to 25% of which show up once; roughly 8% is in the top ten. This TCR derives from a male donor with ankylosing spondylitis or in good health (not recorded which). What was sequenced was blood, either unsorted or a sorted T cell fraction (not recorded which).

DNA for the CDR3: TGTGCCAGCGGTCGGCGGGGGTCTGGAAACACCATATATTTT. Protein sequence: CASGRRGSGNTIYF. The chain couples TRBV21-1 to TRBJ1-3; TRBD1 was called by the table and not checked on the DNA. TRBV21-1 is reported as a pseudogene. CDR3 length: 14 amino acids.